This record concerns one T cell receptor beta chain sequence. Its matching antigen is unknown. The germline V gene encodes CDR1 DFQATT and CDR2 SNEGSKA (reference sequence). Trimming shortened V by 3 bases and J by 13 bases, and 10 bases separated the two germline ends. CDR3 length: 11 residues. The entirety of the isolated RNA underwent reverse transcription, so expressed TCRB transcripts were sequenced. Assay used: immunoSEQ multiplex PCR; TCRdb lists only in-frame clones, some missing. This table has about 620,000 clones, 15% appearing once. It was via CD45RO/CCR7/CD25/CD127/CD95/CD27 that CD4+ naive, central memory, regulatory and stem cell-like memory cells were sorted. Purities in excess of 95% were seen in all sorted populations. These data are taken from a study of beta chain features in type 1 diabetes. Background on the study: Cell yields, age and gender were similar between patients and healthy donors.

Study-level results: Patients and controls would be equally affected if PCR favored shorter templates.

The J gene is TRBJ1-6, the V gene TRBV20-1; D gene unclear. Sequenced input: naive CD4+ T cells from blood. This TCR was recovered from a man aged 18 to 29 in good health. The CDR3 nucleotides read TGCAGTGCTAGCCTTATAAGGCCCCTCCACTTT. Translated, it gives CSASLIRPLHF.